These 23 T cell receptor beta chains were sequenced from one sample in a study of T-cell reconstitution after alpha-beta-depleted transplantation in children. Preparing the TCRbeta library involved the use of unique molecular identifiers. Via MiXCR, TCRdb re-called the PCR reads, giving one row per CDR3 protein. Of roughly 180,000 distinct CDR3 sequences in the sample, 13% to 15% were seen once. The material sequenced was PBMCs from the stem cell graft donor, taken from the stem cell graft. These receptors were obtained from a human donor who donated a stem cell graft to a child with acute lymphoblastic leukemia.

Many counts were recorded for this clonotype. This chain joins TRBV29-1 and TRBJ2-1; 13 bases map to TRBD2. Germline V CDR1 and CDR2: SQVTM, ANQGSEA. The CDR3 length is 14 residues. V dropped 6 bases and J dropped 6; count of bases not matched to a gene: 5. CDR3 nucleotide sequence: TGCAGCGTACGACTAGCGGGAGGTCGCAATGAGCAGTTCTTC. Translation: CSVRLAGGRNEQFF.

The chain joins TRBV20-1 to TRBJ2-7, with a weak D call TRBD1 (5 bases). Germline CDR1 reads DFQATT; CDR2 reads SNEGSKA (reference sequence). Between the trimmed V and J ends, which lost 2 bases and 0 bases, there was a span of 14 bases. The length of the CDR3 is 15 residues. This chain's CDR3 is CSARSGPGLSYEQYF. CDR3 DNA: TGCAGTGCTAGATCCGGGCCAGGGCTCTCCTACGAGCAGTACTTC.

This clonotype turned up a few times. The gene calls are TRBV5-1 and TRBJ2-4; D gene unclear. CDR3 size: 15 residues. V lost 0 bases to trimming and J lost 0 bases, with 7 bases between them. Germline CDR1 reads SGHRS; CDR2 reads YFSETQ. CDR3 in amino acids: CASSLVGLAKNIQYF. Written as DNA, the CDR3 is TGCGCCAGCAGCTTGGTCGGTCTAGCCAAAAACATTCAGTACTTC.

This clonotype occurred many times. The chain combines TRBV5-1 with TRBJ2-7; 10 bases are a match to TRBD1. Trimming at V came to 0 bases and at J to 3 bases, leaving 15 bases not matched to a gene. Germline V gene sequence: CDR1 SGHRS, CDR2 YFSETQ. This CDR3 has 19 residues. CDR3: CASSLGRSSGTGDYYEQYF. The CDR3 DNA follows: TGCGCCAGCAGCTTGGGCCGGTCGTCCGGGACAGGGGACTACTACGAGCAGTACTTC. The whole variable domain, filled in from reference TRBV5-1 and TRBJ2-7, reads KAGVTQTPRYLIKTRGQQVTLSCSPISGHRSVSWYQQTPGQGLQFLFEYFSETQRNKGNFPGRFSGRQFSNSRSEMNVSTLELGDSALYLCASSLGRSSGTGDYYEQYFGPGTRLTVT.

This clonotype was counted between two and nine times. The V and J genes are TRBV5-1 and TRBJ2-1, with D perhaps matching TRBD2 (5 bases). With 3 bases removed from V and 0 bases from J, the gap between germline ends came to 10 bases. The CDR3 is 15 amino acids. In germline, CDR1 is SGHRS, CDR2 YFSETQ. CDR3 coding DNA: TGCGCCAGCAGCTCGGGGTTTGGCTCCTACAATGAGCAGTTCTTC. This sequence encodes CASSSGFGSYNEQFF.

The chain has TRBV7-8 and TRBJ2-1; 7 nucleotides align to TRBD2. V lost 4 bases and J lost 8; bases outside the gene matches: 20. The CDR3 totals 18 residues. CDR1 is SGHVS, CDR2 FQNEAQ, per germline. CDR3 nucleotide sequence: TGTGCCAGCAGCTCTAGCCGTATAGTAGCGGGTGTGGGCCATGAGCAGTTCTTC. Its translation is CASSSSRIVAGVGHEQFF.

This clonotype was seen at least ten times. The chain is built from TRBV5-1 and TRBJ2-1, with TRBD2 matching 14 bases. CDR1 and CDR2 (germline): SGHRS, YFSETQ. This CDR3 spans 17 amino acids. After removal of 3 bases from V and 0 bases from J, the junction contained 2 bases not matched to a gene. Written as DNA, the CDR3 is TGCGCCAGCAGCTCGGGACTAGCGGGAGTCTCCTACAATGAGCAGTTCTTC. Encoded protein: CASSSGLAGVSYNEQFF. The full variable domain, its missing parts supplied by reference TRBV5-1 and TRBJ2-1, is KAGVTQTPRYLIKTRGQQVTLSCSPISGHRSVSWYQQTPGQGLQFLFEYFSETQRNKGNFPGRFSGRQFSNSRSEMNVSTLELGDSALYLCASSSGLAGVSYNEQFFGPGTRLTVL.

In its sample, this clonotype was seen a few times. This chain uses TRBV11-2 with TRBJ1-1, with D possibly being TRBD1 (6 bases). With 5 bases removed from V and 0 bases from J, the gap between germline ends came to 10 bases. Germline V gives CDR1 SGHAT, CDR2 FQNNGV. CDR3 length: 14 amino acids. CDR3 sequence: CASSPGVMNTEAFF. CDR3 bases: TGTGCCAGCAGCCCAGGGGTCATGAACACTGAAGCTTTCTTT.

This clonotype was picked up many times. The chain has TRBV20-1 and TRBJ2-4; no clear D gene. Germline V gene data show CDR1 as DFQATT and CDR2 as SNEGSKA (reference sequence). The V end was cut by 3 bases, the J end by 6 bases, with 12 bases between. The CDR3 loop spans 13 amino acids. The CDR3 region is CSASGQERNIQYF. The CDR3 DNA follows: TGCAGTGCTAGTGGGCAGGAAAGAAACATTCAGTACTTC.

This clonotype appeared many times. This rearrangement joins TRBV6-5 to TRBJ2-3; 7 bases align to TRBD2. The CDR3 contains 16 residues. J was trimmed by 0 bases and V by 2 bases; bases with no gene match: 5. Germline V gene data show CDR1 as MNHEY and CDR2 as SVGAGI. In DNA form, the CDR3 reads TGTGCCAGCAGTTACAGTGCTAGCGGAAGCACAGATACGCAGTATTTT. This gives the protein CASSYSASGSTDTQYF.

This clonotype was picked up many times. The chain carries TRBV6-5 and TRBJ2-7; tentative D call: TRBD2 (5 bases). Trimming took 5 bases from V and 6 from J, leaving 14 bases between them. The length of the CDR3 is 13 residues. Germline lookup yields CDR1 MNHEY and CDR2 SVGAGI. Written as DNA, the CDR3 is TGTGCCAGCAGTCCGATGAATCGGGGCGAGCAGTACTTC. This codes for CASSPMNRGEQYF.

This clonotype came up many times. The chain is built from TRBV6-1 and TRBJ2-6; D is unresolved. CDR1 and CDR2 from the germline V gene are MNHNS and SASEGT. V lost 0 bases to trimming and J lost 4 bases, with 16 bases between them. This CDR3 contains 18 residues. The CDR3 loop is CASSEAQGGPRGANVLTF. The CDR3 coding sequence is TGTGCCAGCAGTGAAGCGCAAGGCGGCCCGAGGGGGGCCAACGTCCTGACTTTC.

This clonotype was detected many times. V usage is TRBV20-1 and J usage is TRBJ2-5; D is ambiguous. The ends were cut back, 3 bases at V and 0 bases at J, with 2 bases in the middle. This CDR3 is built from 11 residues. The germline gives CDR1 DFQATT, CDR2 SNEGSKA (reference sequence). The CDR3 protein is CSASHQETQYF. The CDR3 nucleotides read TGCAGTGCTAGCCACCAAGAGACCCAGTACTTC.

The chain carries TRBV12-3 or TRBV12-4 and TRBJ1-3; no definite D call. This CDR3 contains 14 residues. V lost 10 bases and J 1 base, leaving 14 bases between the germline ends. In DNA, the CDR3 is TGTGCCACCCAAATGAGGGATTCTGGAAACACCATATATTTT. Amino acids: CATQMRDSGNTIYF.

This clonotype was seen ten or more times. The chain is built from TRBV10-3 and TRBJ2-5; TRBD1 matches at 9 bases. Germline assignment: CDR1 ENHRY and CDR2 SYGVKD. The CDR3 spans 17 residues. Trimming cost V 2 bases and J 7 bases; bases outside gene matches: 14. CDR3 in amino acids: CAISEAGQGLSEVTQYF. The CDR3 DNA sequence: TGTGCCATCAGTGAGGCTGGACAGGGGCTCTCGGAGGTGACCCAGTACTTC.

This clonotype was counted ten times or more. The CDR3 sequence is CASSFGTGGFYGYTF. CDR3 coding DNA: TGTGCCAGCAGCTTCGGGACAGGGGGTTTCTATGGCTACACCTTC. The V gene is TRBV7-2, the J gene TRBJ1-2; 11 bases line up with TRBD1. This CDR3 spans 15 amino acids. V was pared by 3 bases and J by 4 bases, with 4 bases of the junction left unmatched. CDR1 is SGHTA, CDR2 FQGNSA, per germline.

This clonotype came up many times. The rearrangement uses TRBV5-8 and TRBJ2-1; TRBD2 might be the D (5 bases). V was pared by 2 bases and J by 0 bases, with 6 bases between. The CDR3 covers 14 residues. Germline lookup yields CDR1 SGHTS and CDR2 YDEGEE. Here the CDR3 reads CASSLADSYNEQFF. CDR3 sequence (DNA): TGTGCCAGCAGCTTAGCGGACTCCTACAATGAGCAGTTCTTC. Full variable domain (remainder filled in from reference TRBV5-8 and TRBJ2-1): EAGVTQSPTHLIKTRGQQATLRCSPISGHTSVYWYQQALGLGLQFLLWYDEGEERNRGNFPPRFSGRQFPNYSSELNVNALELEDSALYLCASSLADSYNEQFFGPGTRLTVL.

Many counts were recorded for this clonotype. The J gene is TRBJ2-7, the V gene TRBV7-2, with 9 bases matching TRBD2. Germline V gives CDR1 SGHTA, CDR2 FQGNSA. CDR3 length: 20 amino acids. The J segment lost 0 bases and the V segment lost 6 bases, leaving 21 bases of the junction unmatched. CDR3 loop: CASSFSGGITSAYTSYEQYF. In DNA, the CDR3 is TGTGCCAGCAGTTTTAGCGGGGGAATTACTAGCGCCTATACCTCCTACGAGCAGTACTTC.

This clonotype appeared many times. The chain employs TRBV6-1 and TRBJ2-7, with 7 bases aligning to TRBD1. J lost 2 bases, V lost 7 bases, and 8 bases had no gene match. Per germline, CDR1 MNHNS and CDR2 SASEGT. The CDR3 is made up of 14 amino acids. The CDR3 DNA is TGTGCCAGCAACGGCCCGGGACAGACCTACGAGCAGTACTTC. Its translation: CASNGPGQTYEQYF.

This clonotype was detected many times. J is TRBJ1-5 and V is TRBV4-1; 12 nucleotides match TRBD1. CDR3 size: 17 residues. Looked up from germline, CDR1 is MGHRA and CDR2 is YSYEKL. Germline trimming cut 4 bases from V and 7 bases from J; bases unmatched to any gene: 11. The CDR3 bases are TGCGCCAGCAGCCCCCGTTATGGGACAGGGGGCTCGCAGCCCCAGCATTTT. Translated: CASSPRYGTGGSQPQHF.

This clonotype showed up many times. This rearrangement joins TRBV20-1 to TRBJ1-1, with 7 positions matching TRBD1. The germline V gene has CDR1 DFQATT and CDR2 SNEGSKA (reference sequence). This CDR3 is 12 amino acids long. Trimming at V came to 4 bases and at J to 9 bases, leaving 8 bases not matched to a gene. The CDR3 here is CSAMGGGWKAFF. The CDR3 bases are TGCAGTGCTATGGGAGGGGGCTGGAAAGCTTTCTTT.

This clonotype was detected ten times or more. This chain joins TRBV10-2 and TRBJ2-1; D might be TRBD1 (6 bases). Trimming shortened V by 7 bases and J by 3 bases, and 19 bases separated the two germline ends. The CDR3 length is 16 residues. The germline V gene encodes CDR1 WSHSY and CDR2 SAAADI. The CDR3 DNA follows: TGCGCCAGCACACCCGAGACAGGATATTACTACAATGAGCAGTTCTTC. Translation: CASTPETGYYYNEQFF.

The rearrangement joins TRBV5-6 to TRBJ2-5; D gene unclear. This CDR3 comprises 13 residues. With 1 base removed from V and 5 bases from J, the gap between germline ends came to 9 bases. The germline CDR1 and CDR2 sequences are SGHDT and YYEEEE. This CDR3 reads CASSLQSLETQYF. The CDR3 nucleotides are TGTGCCAGCAGCTTGCAGAGTCTGGAGACCCAGTACTTC.